This T cell receptor beta chain was captured in a study of graft-versus-host responses after intestinal transplantation. Points from the study as a whole: Allograft clonal ratios (graft-versus-host to host-versus-graft) were high in patients who had graft-donor T cell macrochimerism. Among recipient marrow samples, GvH clones were found; some appeared first in ileum or blood.

The CDR3 has 13 amino acids. V was trimmed by 5 bases and J by 0 bases, leaving 7 bases between them. Germline-derived CDR1 and CDR2 are SNHLY and FYNNEI. Produced via immunoSEQ multiplex PCR; TCRdb's table is partial and in-frame only. The sample shows under 150,000 clones, around 90% of them seen only once. About this clone: Its antigen is currently unknown.

Sequencing used unstimulated CD4+ T cells sorted from spleen or lymph node cells, obtained before intestinal transplant. This receptor was taken from a human donor who received an intestinal transplant. This sequence joins TRBV2 and TRBJ2-5; no clear D. Here the CDR3 reads CASSRPYQETQYF. The CDR3 nucleotides are TGTGCCAGCAGTCGGCCGTACCAAGAGACCCAGTACTTC.